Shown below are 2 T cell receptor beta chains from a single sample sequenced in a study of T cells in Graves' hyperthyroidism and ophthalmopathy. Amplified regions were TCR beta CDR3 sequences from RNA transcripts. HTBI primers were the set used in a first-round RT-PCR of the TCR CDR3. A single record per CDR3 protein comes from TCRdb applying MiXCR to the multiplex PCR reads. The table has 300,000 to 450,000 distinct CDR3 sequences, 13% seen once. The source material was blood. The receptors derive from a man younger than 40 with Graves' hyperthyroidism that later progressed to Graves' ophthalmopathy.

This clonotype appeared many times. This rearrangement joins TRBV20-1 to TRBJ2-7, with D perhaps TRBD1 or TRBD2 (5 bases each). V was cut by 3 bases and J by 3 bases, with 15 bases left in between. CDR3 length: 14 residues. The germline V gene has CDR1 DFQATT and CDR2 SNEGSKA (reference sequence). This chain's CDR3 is CSASGVGTVYEQYF. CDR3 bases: TGCAGTGCTAGCGGGGTGGGGACCGTCTACGAGCAGTACTTC.

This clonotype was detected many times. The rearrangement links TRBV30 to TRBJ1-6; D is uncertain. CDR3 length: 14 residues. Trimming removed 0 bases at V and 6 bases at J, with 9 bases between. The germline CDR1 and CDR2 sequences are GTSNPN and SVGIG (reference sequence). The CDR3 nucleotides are TGTGCCTGGAGTGTAGGGAGTAGTAATTCACCCCTCCACTTT. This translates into CAWSVGSSNSPLHF.